One and the same sample provided the 22 T cell receptor beta chains below, sequenced in a study of T cells in Graves' hyperthyroidism and ophthalmopathy. From RNA transcripts, TCR beta CDR3 regions were amplified. HTBI primers were the set used in a first-round RT-PCR of the TCR CDR3. One entry per CDR3 protein results from TCRdb running MiXCR on the multiplex PCR reads. The table lists about 530,000 distinct CDR3 sequences, 17% of them singletons, with 17% in the top ten. The sequenced sample was blood. The receptors stem from a woman between 18 and 30 years old with Graves' ophthalmopathy.

The chain recombines TRBV19 with TRBJ1-1; D not certain. The CDR3 covers 13 residues. V was pared by 6 bases and J by 1 base, with 9 bases between. Germline lookup yields CDR1 LNHDA and CDR2 SQIVND (reference sequence). The CDR3 DNA follows: TGTGCCAGTAGGTTACCACCGAACACTGAAGCTTTCTTT. Its protein product is CASRLPPNTEAFF. Variable domain in full (rest from reference TRBV19 and TRBJ1-1): DGGITQSPKYLFRKEGQNVTLSCEQNLNHDAMYWYRQDPGQGLRLIYYSQIVNDFQKGDIAEGYSVSREKKESFPLTVTSAQKNPTAFYLCASRLPPNTEAFFGQGTRLTVV.

This clonotype came up many times. The V call is TRBV27, the J call TRBJ1-4, with TRBD1 identical over 11 bases. Germline CDR1 reads MNHEY; CDR2 reads SMNVEV (reference sequence). V lost 3 bases to trimming and J lost 8 bases; unmatched junction nucleotides: 8. This CDR3 comprises 16 residues. CDR3: CASSFPGQGAEEKLFF. Written as DNA, the CDR3 is TGTGCCAGCAGTTTCCCTGGACAGGGGGCGGAGGAAAAACTGTTTTTT.

The V gene is TRBV29-1, the J gene TRBJ1-1; D remains unclear. The germline V gene encodes CDR1 SQVTM and CDR2 ANQGSEA. Between the trimmed V and J ends, which lost 4 bases and 1 base, there was a span of 10 bases. This CDR3 region has 13 residues. The CDR3 DNA is TGCAGCGTTGTTAACAACAAGAACACTGAAGCTTTCTTT. Translation: CSVVNNKNTEAFF.

The sample holds a few counts of this clonotype. V gene TRBV5-6 combines with J gene TRBJ1-1, with 12 bases aligning to TRBD1. There are 16 residues in the CDR3. V trimming: 5 bases; J trimming: 4 bases; junction bases outside the gene matches: 9. Germline CDR1 reads SGHDT; CDR2 reads YYEEEE. CDR3 loop: CASSSGTGGKGTEAFF. In DNA form, the CDR3 reads TGTGCCAGCAGTTCCGGGACAGGGGGCAAGGGCACTGAAGCTTTCTTT.

This clonotype has a count of ten or more. This chain connects TRBV29-1 to TRBJ1-5; possible D gene TRBD1, 5 bases. The CDR3 covers 13 residues. Trimming removed 4 bases from V and 0 bases from J, with 7 bases in between. The V gene's germline CDR1 is SQVTM and CDR2 ANQGSEA. The CDR3 spells CSVGGNSNQPQHF. The DNA for the CDR3 is TGCAGCGTTGGGGGGAATAGCAATCAGCCCCAGCATTTT.

This clonotype occurred many times. The chain has TRBV7-9 and TRBJ2-1; TRBD2 agrees at 11 bases. The CDR3 consists of 16 residues. The germline V gene has CDR1 SEHNR and CDR2 FQNEAQ (reference sequence). The V gene end was trimmed by 5 bases and the J gene end by 0 bases; junction bases not matched to a gene: 3. The CDR3 DNA follows: TGTGCCAGCAGCGGTACTAGCGGGAGCTCCTACAATGAGCAGTTCTTC. Encoded protein: CASSGTSGSSYNEQFF. Drawing the rest from reference TRBV7-9 and TRBJ2-1, the complete variable domain is DTGVSQNPRHKITKRGQNVTFRCDPISEHNRLYWYRQTLGQGPEFLTYFQNEAQLEKSRLLSDRFSAERPKGSFSTLEIQRTEQGDSAMYLCASSGTSGSSYNEQFFGPGTRLTVL.

This clonotype was seen repeatedly, ten times or more. The chain uses TRBV20-1 and TRBJ2-1, with 12 bases lining up with TRBD1. Losses at the gene ends were 6 bases for V and 0 bases for J; bases not matched to a gene: 9. This CDR3 region has 17 residues. The germline CDR1 and CDR2 sequences are DFQATT and SNEGSKA (reference sequence). The CDR3 loop reads CSAPGTGGWSSYNEQFF. CDR3 DNA sequence: TGCAGTGCGCCCGGGACAGGGGGCTGGAGCTCCTACAATGAGCAGTTCTTC.

This clonotype occurred many times. This chain links TRBV5-1 with TRBJ2-3; 12 bases are shared with TRBD1. The germline V gene has CDR1 SGHRS and CDR2 YFSETQ. Losses at the gene ends were 4 bases for V and 4 bases for J; bases not matched to a gene: 4. The CDR3 covers 15 residues. The CDR3 region is CASSRGTGGADTQYF. The CDR3 coding sequence is TGCGCCAGCAGCCGAGGGACAGGGGGCGCAGATACGCAGTATTTT.

This clonotype was seen at least ten times. The genes are TRBV7-6 and TRBJ2-1; TRBD1 matches 12 bases. Germline V CDR1 and CDR2: SGHVS, FNYEAQ. The J segment lost 10 bases and the V segment lost 3 bases, leaving 7 bases of the junction unmatched. The CDR3 spans 15 residues. The DNA of the CDR3 is TGTGCCAGCAGCTTTACCGGGACAGGGGGCGAGGAGCAGTTCTTC. Translation: CASSFTGTGGEEQFF.

The sample holds many counts of this clonotype. This chain joins TRBV28 and TRBJ1-1, with no clear D. V was trimmed by 1 base and J by 1 base, leaving 10 bases between them. This CDR3 contains 15 residues. CDR1 and CDR2 from the germline V gene are MDHEN and SYDVKM. The CDR3, as DNA: TGTGCCAGCAGTTTATTCGGCCTCTCGAACACTGAAGCTTTCTTT. This gives the protein CASSLFGLSNTEAFF. The whole variable domain, filled in from reference TRBV28 and TRBJ1-1, reads DVKVTQSSRYLVKRTGEKVFLECVQDMDHENMFWYRQDPGLGLRLIYFSYDVKMKEKGDIPEGYSVSREKKERFSLILESASTNQTSMYLCASSLFGLSNTEAFFGQGTRLTVV.

This clonotype was seen a handful of times. This chain connects TRBV10-3 to TRBJ1-6; 11 bases match TRBD1. V lost 6 bases, J lost 7 bases, and 5 bases stayed unmatched. The CDR3 is 15 amino acids. The germline V gene encodes CDR1 ENHRY and CDR2 SYGVKD. The CDR3 bases are TGTGCCATCAGCACGGACAGGGGGCAAAATTCACCCCTCCACTTT. Protein sequence: CAISTDRGQNSPLHF.

This clonotype was counted only a few times. This sequence joins TRBV3-2 and TRBJ1-5. TRBV3-2 counts as a pseudogene. The CDR3 runs 17 residues. CDR3 residues: CASSQDPLRGSNQPQHF. DNA of the CDR3: TGTGCCAGCAGCCAAGATCCGTTGAGAGGGAGCAATCAGCCCCAGCATTTT.

This clonotype was seen a few times. This rearrangement joins TRBV29-1 to TRBJ1-2; tentative D call: TRBD1 (6 bases). Trimming stripped 4 bases from V and 4 bases from J, with 10 bases between. This CDR3 spans 12 amino acids. Germline V CDR1 and CDR2: SQVTM, ANQGSEA. CDR3 sequence (DNA): TGCAGCGTTGCAGCAGGGGTCTATGGCTACACCTTC. Residues: CSVAAGVYGYTF.

This clonotype was seen only a few times. The chain joins TRBV12-3 or TRBV12-4 to TRBJ2-1; 9 bases match TRBD1. CDR3 length: 15 amino acids. Trimming cost V 1 base and J 7 bases; bases outside gene matches: 5. CDR3 DNA: TGTGCCAGCAGTTTAGATGGGACAGGGATGAATGAGCAGTTCTTC. It codes for CASSLDGTGMNEQFF.

This clonotype was picked up many times. Here the CDR3 reads CASSSQWDSTYNEQFF. In DNA, the CDR3 is TGTGCCAGCAGCTCACAATGGGACAGCACCTACAATGAGCAGTTCTTC. V and J are TRBV13 and TRBJ2-1; 7 nucleotides line up with TRBD1. The CDR3 covers 16 residues. Germline loops: CDR1 PRHDT, CDR2 FYEKMQ (reference sequence). V lost 4 bases, J lost 2 bases, and 8 bases stayed unmatched.

The V and J genes are TRBV6-1 and TRBJ2-2; D possibly corresponds to TRBD2 (5 bases). This CDR3 has 16 amino acids. V was shortened by 10 bases and J by 0 bases, with 18 bases between the two germline ends. Germline lookup yields CDR1 MNHNS and CDR2 SASEGT. CDR3 bases: TGTGCCACCGAGAGGGCGCGGACCGCGAACACCGGGGAGCTGTTTTTT. Residues: CATERARTANTGELFF.

The genes are TRBV6-1 and TRBJ1-5; D may be TRBD1 (6 bases). Trimming took off 1 base at V and 11 bases at J, with 12 bases between the two ends. This CDR3 contains 13 residues. Looked up from germline, CDR1 is MNHNS and CDR2 is SASEGT. The CDR3 protein is CASSEVTGMTQHF. The CDR3 DNA follows: TGTGCCAGCAGTGAAGTGACAGGCATGACCCAGCATTTT.

The V call is TRBV9, the J call TRBJ1-2, with D perhaps matching TRBD1 (5 bases). Trimming removed 0 bases from V and 8 bases from J, with 14 bases in between. This CDR3 contains 14 residues. Per the germline V gene, CDR1 is SGDLS and CDR2 is YYNGEE. Here the CDR3 reads CASSVGGGARGYTF. CDR3 sequence (DNA): TGTGCCAGCAGCGTAGGCGGAGGGGCGCGGGGCTACACCTTC. The full variable domain, with the rest looked up from reference TRBV9 and TRBJ1-2, is DSGVTQTPKHLITATGQRVTLRCSPRSGDLSVYWYQQSLDQGLQFLIQYYNGEERAKGNILERFSAQQFPDLHSELNLSSLELGDSALYFCASSVGGGARGYTFGSGTRLTVV.

This clonotype was seen more than once but under ten times. The V gene is TRBV6-4, the J gene TRBJ2-2; weak D call: TRBD1 (6 bases). CDR1 MRHNA and CDR2 SNTAGT come from the germline V gene. This CDR3 region has 16 residues. V lost 4 bases, J lost 6 bases, and 18 bases lay in between. CDR3 region: CASSAHYREVSGELFF. CDR3 coding DNA: TGTGCCAGCAGTGCTCACTACAGGGAAGTATCCGGGGAGCTGTTTTTT.

The chain recombines TRBV12-3 or TRBV12-4 with TRBJ2-2, with D unresolved. Trimming left V 6 bases short and J 0 bases short, with 8 bases between. This CDR3 region has 14 residues. The CDR3 here is CASSPETNTGELFF. CDR3 DNA: TGTGCCAGCAGCCCCGAGACGAACACCGGGGAGCTGTTTTTT.

In its sample, this clonotype was seen many times. The chain combines TRBV20-1 with TRBJ2-1; TRBD2 might be the D (6 bases). V dropped 2 bases and J dropped 9 bases, with 17 bases sitting between them. Germline CDR1 and CDR2: DFQATT and SNEGSKA (reference sequence). This CDR3 contains 14 residues. CDR3 in DNA: TGCAGTGCTAGATCTAGCGCGACAAAGTTTGAGCAGTTCTTC. It translates to CSARSSATKFEQFF.

Ten or more counts support this clonotype. This chain connects TRBV6-1 to TRBJ1-5; perhaps TRBD1 as D (5 bases). The V end lost 7 bases, the J end lost 2 bases, and 12 bases lay between the germline ends. CDR1 is MNHNS, CDR2 SASEGT, per germline. The CDR3 has 14 residues. In DNA form, the CDR3 reads TGTGCCAGCACTCCGGGACGGGGCAATCAGCCCCAGCATTTT. Translated: CASTPGRGNQPQHF.